What follows describes a single TCR beta chain. This sample was included in a study of T-cell memory formation after mild COVID-19. The germline V gene has CDR1 SGHTA and CDR2 FQGNSA. The CDR3 totals 13 residues. V lost 5 bases and J lost 4, with 11 bases in between. MiXCR, run by TCRdb on the 5' RACE reads, gives a single entry per CDR3 protein. The sample yields about 170,000 distinct CDR3 sequences, 10% to 15% seen once. Material for sequencing was PBMCs or a T cell subset sorted from them (not recorded which). V and J are TRBV7-2 and TRBJ1-1; D uncertain. This receptor was obtained from a man aged 18-30 years who had mild COVID-19 (a few samples of this study predate the infection). Cell type and time point are not known. The CDR3 here is CASSPEMGTEAFF. The CDR3 DNA reads as TGTGCCAGCAGCCCGGAGATGGGCACTGAAGCTTTCTTT.